The 29 T cell receptor beta chains reported below all come from one sample, sequenced in a study of Graves' ophthalmopathy and Graves' hyperthyroidism (dated by TCRdb to the late 2010s). The reads were generated on an Illumina HiSeq 2000. For repertoire sequencing, the TCR beta CDR3 regions were amplified from RNA transcripts. The first round of RT-PCR was done with HTBI primers and the Qiagen OneStep RT-PCR kit, and was followed by a second round of multiplex PCR, then size selection and purification. TCRdb reprocessed the public reads (quality trimming at Q25 with fastp, clone calling with MiXCR) and kept in-frame beta chains. Rows merge per CDR3 protein into single entries with the most common DNA and genes. The sample contains approximately 480,000 distinct CDR3 sequences, approximately 15% of them found a single time. The ten largest clones capture approximately 9.8% of the sample. Sequencing was done on a sample of blood. The receptors here all came from a woman aged 25 to 39 with Graves' ophthalmopathy. Donor details come from another sample of the same person, matched by shared clones.

In this sample, this clonotype turned up a few times. An end of the junction differs from the germline gene, which may be a read error. V and J are TRBV4-2 and TRBJ1-3; TRBD1 agrees at 7 bases. The CDR3 contains 17 residues. Germline CDR1 LGHNA, CDR2 YNFKEQ. This chain's CDR3 is CASSQDPQGQSGNTIHF. The CDR3 nucleotides read TGTGCCAGCAGCCAAGACCCCCAGGGACAGTCTGGAAACACCATACATTTT.

There are many counts of this clonotype. The chain employs TRBV6-1 and TRBJ1-2; TRBD1 might be the D (5 bases). V was cut by 5 bases and J by 2 bases, with 15 bases left in between. Germline V gene data show CDR1 as MNHNS and CDR2 as SASEGT. The CDR3 is 15 amino acids. The CDR3 here is CASSPGGGINYGYTF. CDR3 bases: TGTGCCAGCAGTCCCGGCGGGGGGATAAACTATGGCTACACCTTC.

This clonotype was counted at least ten times. The CDR3 sequence is CASSGALGGTEAFF. The CDR3 nucleotides are TGTGCCAGCAGTGGGGCCCTGGGGGGCACTGAAGCTTTCTTT. This chain uses TRBV28 with TRBJ1-1; weak D call: TRBD1 (5 bases). Germline V gene lookup returns CDR1 MDHEN and CDR2 SYDVKM. V lost 5 bases to trimming and J lost 4 bases, with 14 bases between them. The length of the CDR3 is 14 residues.

This clonotype has ten or more counts. The gene calls are TRBV6-2 or TRBV6-3 and TRBJ1-5; 9 nucleotides agree with TRBD1. This CDR3 has 15 amino acids. Trimming removed 6 bases from V and 7 bases from J; junction bases left unmatched: 10. Looked up from germline, CDR1 is MNHEY and CDR2 is SVGEGT. The CDR3 nucleotides read TGTGCCAGCAGCAACCTTGGGACAGGGAACCAGCCCCAGCATTTT. It translates to CASSNLGTGNQPQHF.

The CDR3 loop is CASGKREQYF. The DNA for the CDR3 is TGTGCCAGCGGGAAGCGAGAGCAGTACTTC. The chain employs TRBV12-3 or TRBV12-4 and TRBJ2-7; D gene unclear. V was pared by 8 bases and J by 7 bases, with 9 bases between. The CDR3 loop spans 10 amino acids.

This chain joins TRBV12-3 or TRBV12-4 and TRBJ1-1, with 11 bases matching TRBD1. The CDR3 is 17 amino acids. V lost 7 bases and J lost 0; bases outside the gene matches: 10. The CDR3, as DNA: TGTGCCAGCACCCCCTCGGGACAGGGGGATATGAACACTGAAGCTTTCTTT. It specifies CASTPSGQGDMNTEAFF.

This clonotype has only a few counts. V usage is TRBV4-2 and J usage is TRBJ2-2; 7 bases align to TRBD1. The CDR3 is made up of 14 amino acids. After removal of 1 base from V and 6 bases from J, the junction contained 2 bases not matched to a gene. Germline CDR1 is LGHNA and CDR2 is YNFKEQ. The CDR3 loop reads CASSQGQGSGELFF. CDR3 bases: TGTGCCAGCAGCCAAGGACAGGGTTCCGGGGAGCTGTTTTTT.

This clonotype was counted at least ten times. The chain has TRBV20-1 and TRBJ2-7, with D perhaps matching TRBD2 (6 bases). V was cut by 6 bases and J by 0 bases, with 12 bases left in between. The germline V gene encodes CDR1 DFQATT and CDR2 SNEGSKA (reference sequence). The CDR3 is 13 residues long. This chain's CDR3 is CSAFSGASYEQYF. The CDR3 DNA reads as TGCAGTGCATTTAGCGGAGCCTCCTACGAGCAGTACTTC.

This clonotype showed up many times. The CDR3 nucleotides are TGTGCCAGCAGCCAGCTTCAGGATCAGCCCCAGCATTTT. It is translated as CASSQLQDQPQHF. V and J are TRBV4-2 and TRBJ1-5, with D uncertain. The V and J ends lost 3 bases and 5 bases respectively, with 8 bases between them. Germline V gene sequence: CDR1 LGHNA, CDR2 YNFKEQ. The CDR3 covers 13 residues.

This clonotype was found many times. The chain recombines TRBV6-2 or TRBV6-3 with TRBJ2-5; the D gene is possibly TRBD2 (6 bases). CDR3 size: 17 residues. CDR1 is MNHEY, CDR2 SVGEGT, per germline. Trimming cost V 2 bases and J 0 bases, with 16 bases left between them. Written as DNA, the CDR3 is TGTGCCAGCAGTTACATTTCGGCGGGGACGTACCAAGAGACCCAGTACTTC. Its protein product is CASSYISAGTYQETQYF.

The chain joins TRBV25-1 to TRBJ2-2, with D uncertain. The CDR3 has 14 residues. V lost 5 bases to trimming and J lost 5 bases, with 12 bases between them. CDR1 and CDR2 (germline): MGHDK, SYGVNS. In DNA, the CDR3 is TGTGCCAGCAGTTTCAGCTCGGTGACCGGGGAGCTGTTTTTT. As protein: CASSFSSVTGELFF.

This rearrangement joins TRBV20-1 to TRBJ1-4, with 8 bases aligning to TRBD1. With V trimmed by 1 base and J by 8 bases, 9 bases remained unmatched. The CDR3 contains 15 residues. Germline CDR1 DFQATT, CDR2 SNEGSKA (reference sequence). DNA of the CDR3: TGCAGTGCTAGAGTGGAGACAGGGGTTTTCGAAAAACTGTTTTTT. Protein sequence: CSARVETGVFEKLFF.

This clonotype was observed many times. A read error may account for a junction end that differs from germline. CDR3 protein: CASSMDTNYGYTF. The CDR3 DNA sequence: TGTGCCAGTAGTATGGACACCAACTACGGCTACACCTTC. The chain recombines TRBV19 with TRBJ1-2; TRBD1 is a possible D gene (5 bases). This CDR3 spans 13 amino acids. From germline, CDR1 is LNHDA and CDR2 SQIVND (reference sequence).

The chain employs TRBV11-1 and TRBJ1-2, with D maybe TRBD1 (5 bases). Trimming took 2 bases from V and 1 from J, leaving 20 bases between them. The CDR3 runs 18 residues. CDR1 and CDR2 (germline): SGHAT, FQDESV (reference sequence). The CDR3 coding sequence is TGTGCCAGCAGCTTATCTTGGGGACCGCGAAACCTTAACTATGGCTACACCTTC. Protein sequence: CASSLSWGPRNLNYGYTF. The full variable domain, with the rest looked up from reference TRBV11-1 and TRBJ1-2, is EAEVAQSPRYKITEKSQAVAFWCDPISGHATLYWYRQILGQGPELLVQFQDESVVDDSQLPKDRFSAERLKGVDSTLKIQPAELGDSAMYLCASSLSWGPRNLNYGYTFGSGTRLTVV.

This clonotype was seen more than once but under ten times. The chain carries TRBV19 and TRBJ1-1; 7 nucleotides line up with TRBD1. This CDR3 contains 13 residues. V trimming: 7 bases; J trimming: 4 bases; junction bases outside the gene matches: 6. Germline CDR1 is LNHDA and CDR2 is SQIVND (reference sequence). The CDR3 spells CASIITGATEAFF. CDR3 coding DNA: TGTGCCAGTATCATAACAGGGGCCACTGAAGCTTTCTTT.

This clonotype was seen ten or more times. V usage is TRBV7-6 and J usage is TRBJ1-3, with TRBD1 as a possible D gene (5 bases). CDR1 and CDR2 from the germline V gene are SGHVS and FNYEAQ. The CDR3 sequence is 15 residues long. The germline V and J ends were trimmed by 4 bases and 4 bases, with 14 bases remaining between them. CDR3 nucleotide sequence: TGTGCCAGCAGCTCCGGTCCAAGGGACGGAAACACCATATATTTT. Its protein is CASSSGPRDGNTIYF.

At least ten counts were recorded for this clonotype. The chain links TRBV10-1 to TRBJ1-6; D ambiguous. V was shortened by 3 bases and J by 7 bases, with 7 bases between the two germline ends. Germline V lookup: CDR1 WNHNN, CDR2 SYGVQD (reference sequence). CDR3 length equals 13 residues. DNA for the CDR3: TGCGCCAGCAGTGATGTGGGAAATTCACCCCTCCACTTT. This gives the protein CASSDVGNSPLHF.

This clonotype was seen ten or more times. The chain couples TRBV20-1 to TRBJ2-5, with 7 bases matching TRBD2. Trimming at V came to 0 bases and at J to 4 bases, leaving 8 bases not matched to a gene. There are 15 residues in the CDR3. CDR1 DFQATT and CDR2 SNEGSKA come from the germline V gene (reference sequence). Written as DNA, the CDR3 is TGCAGTGCTAGAGACACGACTAGCTACGGAGAGACCCAGTACTTC. This sequence encodes CSARDTTSYGETQYF.

Many counts were recorded for this clonotype. The chain couples TRBV30 to TRBJ2-7; D is ambiguous. CDR3 length equals 11 residues. Per germline, CDR1 GTSNPN and CDR2 SVGIG (reference sequence). Trimming shortened V by 3 bases and J by 0 bases, and 3 bases separated the two germline ends. This chain's CDR3 is CAWRASYEQYF. The CDR3 DNA sequence: TGTGCCTGGAGGGCCTCCTACGAGCAGTACTTC.

The gene calls are TRBV6-1 and TRBJ1-2; 7 nucleotides agree with TRBD1. The V segment lost 1 base and the J segment 5 bases; nucleotides outside the gene matches: 4. The CDR3 is 14 residues long. Germline CDR1 reads MNHNS; CDR2 reads SASEGT. The DNA for the CDR3 is TGTGCCAGCAGTGAAGAGACAGGGCCTTATGGCTACACCTTC. It specifies CASSEETGPYGYTF.

The J gene is TRBJ1-6, the V gene TRBV20-1; no definite D call. This CDR3 is 16 amino acids long. Looked up from germline, CDR1 is DFQATT and CDR2 is SNEGSKA (reference sequence). V gave up 0 bases and J gave up 10 bases, with 19 bases separating them. The CDR3 sequence is CSARENKGERGSPLHF. Written as DNA, the CDR3 is TGCAGTGCTAGAGAAAACAAGGGAGAGCGAGGCTCACCCCTCCACTTT.

This clonotype appeared a few times. The chain combines TRBV19 with TRBJ1-5, with 9 bases aligning to TRBD1. CDR3 length equals 15 residues. CDR1 and CDR2 (germline): LNHDA, SQIVND (reference sequence). Trimming cost V 6 bases and J 7 bases; bases outside gene matches: 10. CDR3 DNA: TGTGCCAGTAGCCCTACAGGGGGCTGGGGGCAGCCCCAGCATTTT. It codes for CASSPTGGWGQPQHF.

Ten or more counts support this clonotype. The J gene is TRBJ2-7, the V gene TRBV7-2; TRBD1 matches at 9 bases. CDR1 is SGHTA, CDR2 FQGNSA, per germline. V dropped 6 bases and J dropped 0; count of bases not matched to a gene: 3. The CDR3 is 14 amino acids. The CDR3 DNA follows: TGTGCCAGCAGGACAGGGGGTAACTCCTACGAGCAGTACTTC. Its protein is CASRTGGNSYEQYF. The complete variable domain, with remaining parts taken from reference TRBV7-2 and TRBJ2-7, reads GAGVSQSPSNKVTEKGKDVELRCDPISGHTALYWYRQSLGQGLEFLIYFQGNSAPDKSGLPSDRFSAERTGGSVSTLTIQRTQQEDSAVYLCASRTGGNSYEQYFGPGTRLTVT.

A remark on this clonotype: The CDR3 end shows no conserved phenylalanine or tryptophan, and so a read error is likely. The rearrangement joins TRBV12-3 or TRBV12-4 to TRBJ1-2; the D is unclear. The CDR3 runs 15 residues. V lost 2 bases and J lost 6, with 16 bases in between. CDR3 sequence reads: CASSLSGGLVHGYTV. CDR3 nucleotide sequence: TGTGCCAGCAGTTTATCGGGCGGACTAGTCCATGGCTACACCGTC.

The gene calls are TRBV20-1 and TRBJ2-7, with D possibly TRBD1 on 5 matching bases. With 3 bases removed from V and 6 bases from J, the gap between germline ends came to 24 bases. Germline V gene data show CDR1 as DFQATT and CDR2 as SNEGSKA (reference sequence). The CDR3 length is 16 residues. Here the CDR3 DNA reads TGCAGTGCTAGGTATGACAGCCCTCGCCGGGTCTCCGAGCAGTACTTC. Translating gives CSARYDSPRRVSEQYF.

CDR3 DNA sequence: TGCGCCAGCAGCCAAGAACGACAGGCGGCGGAGACCCAGTACTTC. Translation: CASSQERQAAETQYF. This rearrangement joins TRBV4-1 to TRBJ2-5; weak D call: TRBD1 (6 bases). Germline CDR1 is MGHRA and CDR2 is YSYEKL. With 0 bases removed from V and 5 bases from J, the gap between germline ends came to 13 bases. The CDR3 is made up of 15 amino acids.

The genes are TRBV12-3 or TRBV12-4 and TRBJ1-2; D gene uncertain. V shed 5 bases and J shed 9 bases, with 19 bases lying between them. This CDR3 contains 14 residues. This chain's CDR3 is CASSLDVGDVSYTF. For the CDR3, the DNA is TGTGCCAGCAGTCTGGACGTGGGAGACGTTAGCTACACCTTC.

The chain uses TRBV12-3 or TRBV12-4 and TRBJ1-2; 7 bases agree with TRBD1. The J segment lost 3 bases and the V segment lost 1 base, leaving 5 bases of the junction unmatched. There are 15 residues in the CDR3. The CDR3, as DNA: TGTGCCAGCAGTTTAGGCGGCAGGGGGGACTATGGCTACACCTTC. It translates to CASSLGGRGDYGYTF.

This clonotype was seen many times. DNA of the CDR3: TGTGCCAGCAGACCCTATTCGGGCGGGGGATCGGGGACCCAGTACTTC. Amino acid sequence: CASRPYSGGGSGTQYF. This chain uses TRBV28 with TRBJ2-5, with TRBD2 identical over 7 bases. CDR1 is MDHEN and CDR2 is SYDVKM in the germline V gene. The trim removed 6 bases at V and 7 bases at J, leaving 17 bases unmatched. The CDR3 consists of 16 residues.